These 12 T cell receptor beta chains originate from one sample sequenced in a study of shared clonotypes between healthy human individuals. Terminally differentiated effector memory CD45RA+ cells were left out of the naive CD8 fraction, which was CD45RO-negative and positively selected for CCR7. The data were produced by immunoSEQ multiplex PCR, yet TCRdb's version contains in-frame clones alone and is incomplete. Altogether roughly 550,000 clones are present, 95% to 96% being singletons, with the ten largest covering 0.095% to 0.12%. Sequences were obtained from naive CD8+ T cells sorted from blood. The receptors were gathered from a woman younger than 45 in good health.

The chain has TRBV6-5 and TRBJ2-3, with TRBD1 identical over 8 bases. V trimming: 1 base; J trimming: 6 bases; junction bases outside the gene matches: 6. Germline loops: CDR1 MNHEY, CDR2 SVGAGI. The CDR3 runs to 15 residues. The CDR3 sequence: CASSYYGQGPDTQYF. CDR3 in DNA: TGTGCCAGCAGTTACTACGGACAGGGCCCCGATACGCAGTATTTT.

The V call is TRBV12-5, the J call TRBJ2-2; TRBD2 is a possible D gene (5 bases). The CDR3 extends over 14 amino acids. V lost 5 bases to trimming and J lost 4 bases, with 11 bases between them. Germline V CDR1 and CDR2: LGHNT, FRNRAP. The CDR3: CASGGGGPTGELFF. The CDR3 nucleotides read TGTGCTAGTGGTGGAGGAGGCCCCACCGGGGAGCTGTTTTTT.

The chain carries TRBV11-2 and TRBJ2-7, with 7 positions matching TRBD1. CDR3 size: 15 residues. After removal of 5 bases from V and 1 base from J, the junction contained 8 bases not matched to a gene. Germline CDR1 is SGHAT and CDR2 is FQNNGV. The CDR3 nucleotides are TGTGCCAGCAGCCAAACATCAGGGGGATCCTACGAGCAGTACTTC. Its translation: CASSQTSGGSYEQYF.

The chain couples TRBV15 to TRBJ2-1, with 7 bases lining up with TRBD2. The CDR3 spans 15 residues. The J segment lost 7 bases and the V segment lost 2 bases, leaving 8 bases of the junction unmatched. The germline V gene encodes CDR1 LNHNV and CDR2 YYDKDF (reference sequence). The CDR3 DNA reads TGTGCCACCAGCAGACAGCGGGATTTTGTTAATGAGCAGTTCTTC. Translating it yields CATSRQRDFVNEQFF.

This CDR3 is CASSFSFNAYEQYF. The DNA for the CDR3 is TGTGCCAGCAGCTTTTCCTTTAACGCCTACGAGCAGTACTTC. This chain uses TRBV7-9 with TRBJ2-7, with D unclear. CDR1 and CDR2 (germline): SEHNR, FQNEAQ (reference sequence). V lost 3 bases and J lost 2, with 11 bases in between. This CDR3 is 14 amino acids long.

This clone has only one observation. V usage is TRBV5-1 and J usage is TRBJ2-4; the match to TRBD1 covers 10 bases. The CDR3 consists of 14 residues. Germline CDR1 SGHRS, CDR2 YFSETQ. V trimming: 4 bases; J trimming: 5 bases; junction bases outside the gene matches: 3. CDR3 coding DNA: TGCGCCAGCAGCCCCGGGACAGGGGAAAACATTCAGTACTTC. It specifies CASSPGTGENIQYF.

A word on this clone: This same CDR3 is encoded by further DNA sequences in the sample. The CDR3: CASSPGTNYEQYF. In DNA form, the CDR3 reads TGCGCCAGCAGCCCTGGGACTAACTACGAGCAGTACTTC. V and J are TRBV5-1 and TRBJ2-7; 7 bases are shared with TRBD2. From germline, CDR1 is SGHRS and CDR2 YFSETQ. The CDR3 covers 13 residues. Losses at the gene ends were 4 bases for V and 3 bases for J; bases not matched to a gene: 4.

This clone has only one observation. The chain combines TRBV9 with TRBJ2-1, with 9 bases that match TRBD2. After removal of 4 bases from V and 11 bases from J, the junction contained 16 bases not matched to a gene. The CDR3 loop spans 16 amino acids. Germline loops: CDR1 SGDLS, CDR2 YYNGEE. The CDR3 protein is CASSLPAGGDSRKQFF. CDR3 in DNA: TGTGCCAGCAGCCTCCCAGCGGGAGGCGATTCCAGGAAGCAGTTCTTC.

The rearrangement uses TRBV9 and TRBJ1-1, with D perhaps TRBD1 (5 bases). The CDR3 totals 16 residues. Germline CDR1 reads SGDLS; CDR2 reads YYNGEE. V lost 0 bases to trimming and J lost 1 base, with 13 bases between them. The CDR3: CASSVDGRGTNTEAFF. CDR3 bases: TGTGCCAGCAGCGTAGACGGGCGAGGGACGAACACTGAAGCTTTCTTT.

This clone was recorded once. The rearrangement joins TRBV5-1 to TRBJ2-3; 9 positions match TRBD1. V was pared by 4 bases and J by 3 bases, with 9 bases of the junction left unmatched. This CDR3 contains 16 residues. Germline V gene lookup returns CDR1 SGHRS and CDR2 YFSETQ. CDR3 coding DNA: TGCGCCAGCAGCACACGGACAGGGGCAACTACAGATACGCAGTATTTT. Its protein product is CASSTRTGATTDTQYF.

CDR3 DNA: TGTGCCAGCAGCTTATACCAGAGATCCTACGAGCAGTACTTC. This codes for CASSLYQRSYEQYF. The chain combines TRBV5-5 with TRBJ2-7; no reliable D call. V was trimmed by 2 bases and J by 1 base, leaving 10 bases between them. This CDR3 has 14 amino acids. Germline lookup yields CDR1 SGHKS and CDR2 YYEKEE (reference sequence).

This chain links TRBV4-2 with TRBJ2-3; 11 nucleotides align to TRBD2. The germline V gene encodes CDR1 LGHNA and CDR2 YNFKEQ. V shed 0 bases and J 2 bases; nucleotides not matched to a gene: 4. This CDR3 has 17 residues. Here the CDR3 DNA reads TGTGCCAGCAGCCAAGAGACTAGCGGGGAATACACAGATACGCAGTATTTT. As protein: CASSQETSGEYTDTQYF.